This T cell receptor (beta chain) was captured in a study of T cell changes during pregnancy in multiple sclerosis. This table comes from immunoSEQ multiplex PCR, and its TCRdb copy is limited to in-frame clones, with some not included. Of about 59,000 clones in the sample, 93% were seen once. The clonotype comes from a female donor with multiple sclerosis, enrolled in a pregnancy study. The material sequenced was CD4+ T cells from peripheral blood mononuclear cells, taken before pregnancy.

The CDR3 bases are TGCGCCAGCAGCTTGGACGGGAGGTTTAACAATGAGCAGTTCTTC. This sequence encodes CASSLDGRFNNEQFF. The chain recombines TRBV5-1 with TRBJ2-1; 7 nucleotides line up with TRBD2. The germline V gene has CDR1 SGHRS and CDR2 YFSETQ. Unmatched junction bases numbered 5, after V lost 0 bases and J lost 5 bases. CDR3 length: 15 residues.